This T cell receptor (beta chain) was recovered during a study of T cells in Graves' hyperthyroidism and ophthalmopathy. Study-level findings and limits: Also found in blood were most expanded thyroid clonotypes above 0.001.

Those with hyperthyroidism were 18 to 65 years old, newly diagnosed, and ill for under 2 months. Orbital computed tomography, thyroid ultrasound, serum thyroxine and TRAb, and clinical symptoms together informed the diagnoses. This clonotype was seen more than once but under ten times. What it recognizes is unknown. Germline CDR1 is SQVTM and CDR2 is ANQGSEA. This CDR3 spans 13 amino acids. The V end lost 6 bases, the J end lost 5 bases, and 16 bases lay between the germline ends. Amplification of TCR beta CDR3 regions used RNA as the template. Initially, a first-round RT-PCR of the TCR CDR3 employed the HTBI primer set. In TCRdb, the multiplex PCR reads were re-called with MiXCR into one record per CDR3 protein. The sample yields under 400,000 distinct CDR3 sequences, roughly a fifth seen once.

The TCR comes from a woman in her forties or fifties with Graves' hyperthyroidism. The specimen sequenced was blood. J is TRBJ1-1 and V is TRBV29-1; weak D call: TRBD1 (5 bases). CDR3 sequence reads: CSVPGGAGTEAFF. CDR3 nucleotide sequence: TGCAGCGTGCCTGGTGGGGCCGGGACTGAAGCTTTCTTT. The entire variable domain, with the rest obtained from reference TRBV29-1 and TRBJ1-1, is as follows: SAVISQKPSRDICQRGTSLTIQCQVDSQVTMMFWYRQQPGQSLTLIATANQGSEATYESGFVIDKFPISRPNLTFSTLTVSNMSPEDSSIYLCSVPGGAGTEAFFGQGTRLTVV.